Sequencing of this T cell receptor (beta chain) was carried out in a study of cytomegalovirus exposure and HLA in healthy donors. Whole-study results and caveats: In vitro testing confirmed three CMV-associated chains as specific for CMV antigens. High specificity and sensitivity for cytomegalovirus status were reported for the classifier. A missense variant in DCLRE1C was later tied to TCR beta V- and J-gene trimming.

Comment on this clone: Its specificity is not known.

The CDR3 covers 13 residues. The PCR contained 60 Vbeta and 13 Jbeta primers. As originally analysed: Later work found approximately 87 million unique TCR beta chains, with 9 million to 13 million shared. Clones were read by immunoSEQ multiplex PCR, and TCRdb kept only the in-frame ones, dropping some. That table furnishes V, J and clone size, whereas the DNA furnished D and trimming. The sample lists more than 100,000 clones; 76% were seen once. The sample taken for sequencing was PBMCs. This receptor was obtained from a female donor in good health and CMV-seropositive. The genes are TRBV1 and TRBJ2-3; the D call of TRBD2 is as the table states it, not checked on the DNA. TRBV1 is a pseudogene segment. DNA for the CDR3: TGCACCAGCAGCCAAGATCTGTTATCTTCGCAGTATTTT. Translated, it gives CTSSQDLLSSQYF.